This T cell receptor (beta chain) was captured by sequencing in a study of spatial heterogeneity in lung cancer. This clonotype occurred a few times. This beta chain was picked up by a library intended for alpha chains and is off target, so its count carries little meaning. Per germline, CDR1 SGHTA and CDR2 FQGNSA. This CDR3 comprises 14 residues. V lost 1 base and J 8 bases, leaving 12 bases between the germline ends. MiXCR, run by TCRdb on the 5' RACE reads, gives a single entry per CDR3 protein. This repertoire shows some 11,000 distinct CDR3 sequences, around 6.6% found once; its top ten account for 25% to 35%. Sample time point: sample taken at primary tumor resection. Frozen PBMC, nontumor lung or tumor provided whole RNA, which was sequenced unsorted.

The chain uses TRBV7-2 and TRBJ2-1; perhaps TRBD1 as D (5 bases). The receptor was isolated from a male donor with early-stage non-small cell lung cancer. Sample: PBMCs, taken at surgery. CDR3 region: CASSLEGQGDEQFF. For the CDR3, the DNA is TGTGCCAGCAGCTTAGAAGGGCAGGGCGATGAGCAGTTCTTC.